This T cell receptor (beta chain) was found in a study of blood T cell repertoires in COVID-19. Overall study context: The origin of the acute and convalescent COVID-19 samples was the United States, Italy and Spain. Sample material is recorded as cDNA or gDNA derived from T cells, B-cell-depleted T cells, or PBMCs.

In the source study's methods: Reference gene primer amplification gave estimated nucleated cell counts. Libraries were prepared by immunoSEQ multiplex PCR; TCRdb keeps only in-frame clonotypes and omits some of them. V, J and clone size derive from that table, while D and trimming were established from the DNA sequence. In the table there are about 47,000 clones, 88% of which are singletons. This clone turned up a few times. Trimming took 5 bases from V and 1 from J, leaving 8 bases between them. Germline CDR1 reads WNHNN; CDR2 reads SYGVQD (reference sequence). CDR3 length: 13 residues. Source material: peripheral blood. The sequence came from a man in his fifties with active COVID-19. This chain links TRBV10-1 with TRBJ1-1; D might be TRBD1 (6 bases). The CDR3 spells CASSLQGNTEAFF. In nucleotides, the CDR3 is TGCGCCAGCAGTTTACAGGGGAACACTGAAGCTTTCTTT.